This TCR beta chain is from a study of T cells in Graves' hyperthyroidism and ophthalmopathy. The study, taken as a whole, reports: Blood shared most expanded thyroid clonotypes above 0.001.

Template material for amplifying TCR beta CDR3 regions consisted of RNA transcripts. The study used the HTBI primer set for a first-round RT-PCR of the TCR CDR3. TCRdb passed the multiplex PCR reads through MiXCR, listing each CDR3 protein once. The sample holds about 400,000 distinct CDR3 sequences, 15% to 19% seen once. The patients, who ranged from 18 to 65 in age, presented with newly diagnosed hyperthyroidism lasting under 2 months. It was uncontrolled infection, other autoimmune disease, pregnancy or lactation that excluded patients. Trimming took 6 bases from V and 2 from J; bases not matched to a gene: 7. The CDR3 spans 15 residues. Germline assignment: CDR1 LNHDA and CDR2 SQIVND (reference sequence). A note on this clonotype: The antigen is not known.

The genes are TRBV19 and TRBJ1-2; 9 bases agree with TRBD1. The TCR comes from a young woman with Graves' hyperthyroidism. The sequenced sample was blood. CDR3 DNA sequence: TGTGCCAGTAGCATCCCGGGACAGGGCAACTATGGCTACACCTTC. Its protein product is CASSIPGQGNYGYTF.